The rows below give T cell receptor beta chains drawn from one sample of a study of regulatory dendritic cells for organ transplantation. Some clones are missing from TCRdb's copy, which holds only in-frame ones; the method was immunoSEQ multiplex PCR. The table has 12,000 or so clones, nearly 90% seen once. The antigens of these receptors remain unknown. Specimen: naive CD8+ T cells from blood cultured with dendritic cells. These receptors originate from a human donor in good health. CDR3s include the opening cysteine and the closing phenylalanine or tryptophan. A D gene is named only where the DNA matches it firmly. Clone sizes are given selectively: once, few, many, or a class where the clone is expanded.

j_gene: TRBJ1-3; abundance: .; v_gene: TRBV9; d_gene: .; CDR3aa: CASASSGNTIYF; CDR3nt: TGTGCCAGCGCGAGCTCTGGAAACACCATATATTTT
j_gene: TRBJ2-7; abundance: once; v_gene: TRBV9; d_gene: .; CDR3aa: CASSVGGGEQYF; CDR3nt: TGTGCCAGCAGCGTAGGCGGAGGCGAGCAGTACTTC
j_gene: TRBJ1-2; abundance: .; v_gene: TRBV28; d_gene: .; CDR3aa: CASSLSPLDGYTF; CDR3nt: TGTGCCAGCAGTTTGTCGCCGCTGGATGGCTACACCTTC
j_gene: TRBJ1-3; abundance: .; v_gene: TRBV27; d_gene: TRBD1; CDR3aa: CASSFTGEGHTIYF; CDR3nt: TGTGCCAGCAGTTTCACAGGGGAAGGTCACACCATATATTTT
j_gene: TRBJ2-7; abundance: .; v_gene: TRBV7-9; d_gene: .; CDR3aa: CASSPTSGVPYEQYF; CDR3nt: TGTGCCAGCAGCCCCACCTCGGGGGTCCCCTACGAGCAGTACTTC
j_gene: TRBJ1-2; abundance: .; v_gene: TRBV2; d_gene: TRBD1; CDR3aa: CASIHPPGQGAIGGGYTF; CDR3nt: TGTGCCAGCATCCACCCACCGGGACAGGGGGCGATCGGTGGAGGCTACACCTTC
j_gene: TRBJ2-5; abundance: .; v_gene: TRBV6-5; d_gene: .; CDR3aa: CASSYFGGNWETQYF; CDR3nt: TGTGCCAGCAGTTACTTCGGCGGGAATTGGGAGACCCAGTACTTC
j_gene: TRBJ2-1; abundance: .; v_gene: TRBV27; d_gene: .; CDR3aa: CASNNYNEQFF; CDR3nt: TGTGCCAGCAACAACTACAATGAGCAGTTCTTC
j_gene: TRBJ1-5; abundance: .; v_gene: TRBV29-1; d_gene: .; CDR3aa: CSVERRGQNGSQPQHF; CDR3nt: TGCAGCGTTGAGAGGCGCGGACAGAATGGAAGTCAGCCCCAGCATTTT
j_gene: TRBJ1-6; abundance: .; v_gene: TRBV28; d_gene: .; CDR3aa: CASSLGTSPLHF; CDR3nt: TGTGCCAGCAGTTTGGGGACTTCACCCCTCCACTTT